This T cell receptor beta chain was observed in a study of T cells in Graves' hyperthyroidism and ophthalmopathy. The table lists this clonotype with many counts. This CDR3 is built from 15 residues. The V gene lost 1 base and the J gene lost 2 bases, with 9 bases spanning the gap. The germline CDR1 and CDR2 sequences are KGHSH and LQKENI. Regions amplified from RNA transcripts were the TCR beta CDR3 regions. Researchers ran a first-round RT-PCR on the TCR CDR3 using the HTBI primer set. MiXCR, run by TCRdb on the multiplex PCR reads, gives a single entry per CDR3 protein. The sample records around 350,000 distinct CDR3 sequences, about a sixth being singletons.

The receptor comes from a woman aged 18 to 35 with Graves' hyperthyroidism that later progressed to Graves' ophthalmopathy. J is TRBJ2-1 and V is TRBV18; maybe TRBD1 (5 bases). Sequenced sample: blood. The CDR3 DNA reads TGTGCCAGCTCACCACAGGGGAAAACCTACAATGAGCAGTTCTTC. Encoded protein: CASSPQGKTYNEQFF.